The 13 T cell receptor beta chains given below trace back to one sample, sequenced in a study of graft-versus-host responses after intestinal transplantation. These receptors' antigens are unknown. The data were produced by immunoSEQ multiplex PCR, yet TCRdb's version contains in-frame clones alone and is incomplete. Here the sample spans some 80,000 clones, approximately 89% being singletons. The specimen was unstimulated CD8+ T cells sorted from spleen or lymph node cells, collected before transplant. The receptors shown here come from a human donor who was the organ donor for an intestinal transplant.

This clone has a single count. The chain carries TRBV28 and TRBJ2-7; 12 bases agree with TRBD2. The CDR3 consists of 19 residues. Trimming removed 7 bases from V and 7 bases from J; junction bases left unmatched: 23. Germline V gives CDR1 MDHEN, CDR2 SYDVKM. The CDR3 nucleotides read TGTGCCAGCATCCCCATCTATGGGGGGCTAGCGGGAGGGCCGAGGGAGCAGTACTTC. Protein product: CASIPIYGGLAGGPREQYF. Combining the CDR3 with reference TRBV28 and TRBJ2-7 gives the whole variable domain DVKVTQSSRYLVKRTGEKVFLECVQDMDHENMFWYRQDPGLGLRLIYFSYDVKMKEKGDIPEGYSVSREKKERFSLILESASTNQTSMYLCASIPIYGGLAGGPREQYFGPGTRLTVT.

The genes are TRBV5-1 and TRBJ2-7; 15 positions agree with TRBD2. Trimming removed 4 bases from V and 6 bases from J; junction bases left unmatched: 5. The CDR3 has 15 amino acids. Germline V CDR1 and CDR2: SGHRS, YFSETQ. The CDR3 DNA sequence: TGCGCCAGCAGCGATGGACTAGCGGGAGGGACCGAGCAGTACTTC. Its translation is CASSDGLAGGTEQYF.

The V gene is TRBV7-6, the J gene TRBJ2-1; 8 nucleotides line up with TRBD2. Germline CDR1 and CDR2: SGHVS and FNYEAQ. The CDR3 length is 16 residues. V lost 2 bases, J lost 8 bases, and 11 bases stayed unmatched. The CDR3 DNA reads TGTGCCAGCAGCTTATTTGGACCGGGGGGGCTTGATGAGCAGTTCTTC. This gives the protein CASSLFGPGGLDEQFF. The full variable domain, in which reference TRBV7-6 and TRBJ2-1 provide the parts outside the CDR3, is GAGVSQSPRYKVTKRGQDVALRCDPISGHVSLYWYRQALGQGPEFLTYFNYEAQQDKSGLPNDRFSAERPEGSISTLTIQRTEQRDSAMYRCASSLFGPGGLDEQFFGPGTRLTVL.

This clone showed up just once. The chain has TRBV5-1 and TRBJ1-2, with a weak D call TRBD1 (6 bases). V lost 4 bases, J lost 2 bases, and 12 bases lay in between. CDR1 SGHRS and CDR2 YFSETQ come from the germline V gene. This CDR3 is 14 amino acids long. The chain's CDR3 is CASSPGDGNYGYTF. The CDR3 nucleotides are TGCGCCAGCAGCCCAGGGGACGGAAACTATGGCTACACCTTC.

This clone appeared once. The chain couples TRBV4-1 to TRBJ1-2, with a weak D call TRBD1 (5 bases). With 0 bases removed from V and 5 bases from J, the gap between germline ends came to 13 bases. Germline V CDR1 and CDR2: MGHRA, YSYEKL. The length of the CDR3 is 15 residues. The CDR3: CASSQEVPRGYGYTF. CDR3 in DNA: TGCGCCAGCAGCCAAGAAGTCCCGAGGGGATATGGCTACACCTTC.

The V call is TRBV27, the J call TRBJ2-1; the D gene is possibly TRBD2 (6 bases). In germline, CDR1 is MNHEY, CDR2 SMNVEV (reference sequence). Trimming left V 8 bases short and J 7 bases short, with 15 bases between. The CDR3 covers 13 residues. CDR3 nucleotides: TGTGCCAGCGCGGGATACCCGAGGAATGAGCAGTTCTTC. Translating gives CASAGYPRNEQFF.

The chain is built from TRBV27 and TRBJ1-1, with TRBD1 as a possible D gene (6 bases). The CDR3 loop spans 15 amino acids. The V and J ends lost 9 bases and 5 bases respectively, with 22 bases between them. Germline assignment: CDR1 MNHEY and CDR2 SMNVEV (reference sequence). The CDR3 region is CASRMHREVGTEAFF. The CDR3 region has the DNA TGTGCCAGTCGTATGCACAGGGAAGTTGGTACTGAAGCTTTCTTT.

CDR3 protein: CASSLMRGSDEEQYF. The CDR3 coding sequence is TGCGCCAGCAGCTTGATGAGGGGGTCTGATGAAGAGCAGTACTTC. The chain has TRBV5-1 and TRBJ2-5; D possibly corresponds to TRBD1 (6 bases). The CDR3 covers 15 residues. Germline assignment: CDR1 SGHRS and CDR2 YFSETQ. The V end lost 1 base, the J end lost 11 bases, and 21 bases lay between the germline ends.

V gene TRBV27 combines with J gene TRBJ1-6; 12 bases line up with TRBD1. CDR3 length equals 21 residues. V shed 5 bases, J shed 7 bases, and the junction held 21 bases outside the gene matches. CDR1 is MNHEY, CDR2 SMNVEV, per germline (reference sequence). The CDR3 DNA follows: TGTGCCAGCAGTAAAGAAGACGGGACAGGGGGCCTACTCGGTATCAATTCACCCCTCCACTTT. It specifies CASSKEDGTGGLLGINSPLHF.

The CDR3 sequence: CATSRTPARDTGELFF. CDR3 DNA: TGTGCCACCAGCAGAACCCCAGCGCGGGACACCGGGGAGCTGTTTTTT. The chain has TRBV15 and TRBJ2-2, with TRBD2 as a possible D gene (5 bases). This CDR3 has 16 amino acids. Between the trimmed V and J ends, which lost 2 bases and 3 bases, there was a span of 13 bases. In germline, CDR1 is LNHNV, CDR2 YYDKDF (reference sequence).

The V and J genes are TRBV30 and TRBJ2-1; the D is unclear. The CDR3 is made up of 11 amino acids. Germline V gives CDR1 GTSNPN, CDR2 SVGIG (reference sequence). Trimming stripped 0 bases from V and 7 bases from J, with 4 bases between. CDR3 amino acids: CAWSVVNEQFF. The CDR3 DNA follows: TGTGCCTGGAGTGTTGTGAATGAGCAGTTCTTC.

This clone was seen a single time. This chain joins TRBV9 and TRBJ2-1; 11 bases line up with TRBD2. CDR1 and CDR2 (germline): SGDLS, YYNGEE. This CDR3 has 14 residues. The V gene end was trimmed by 5 bases and the J gene end by 6 bases; junction bases not matched to a gene: 4. The CDR3 nucleotides read TGTGCCAGCAGTCAGGGACTAGCGGCCAATGAGCAGTTCTTC. This encodes CASSQGLAANEQFF.

The chain couples TRBV4-1 to TRBJ1-5; 7 bases are shared with TRBD1. Trimming at V came to 4 bases and at J to 2 bases, leaving 14 bases not matched to a gene. The CDR3 runs 18 residues. Germline-derived CDR1 and CDR2 are MGHRA and YSYEKL. CDR3 sequence reads: CASSLIRGRGEGNQPQHF. CDR3 DNA sequence: TGCGCCAGCAGCCTGATAAGGGGGCGAGGGGAGGGCAATCAGCCCCAGCATTTT.